Listed below are T cell receptor beta chains from one sample, sequenced in a study of blood T cell repertoires in COVID-19. Some clones are missing from TCRdb's copy, which holds only in-frame ones; the method was immunoSEQ multiplex PCR. The data contain about 110,000 clones, more than 75% of them singletons. Sequenced sample: peripheral blood. These receptor sequences come from a man aged 40-50 years with acute or convalescent COVID-19. CDR3s include the opening cysteine and the closing phenylalanine or tryptophan. The D gene is left open where the match is weak. Clone size appears in some rows only: once, few, many, or a class for an expanded clone.

>NA|NA|TRBV12-5|TRBJ2-3
CASESESTDTQYF
TGTGCTAGTGAGTCAGAATCCACAGATACGCAGTATTTT
>NA|NA|TRBV11-2|TRBJ2-3
CASSSTGISLDTQYF
TGTGCCAGCAGTTCCACAGGGATATCCTTGGATACGCAGTATTTT
>NA|TRBD1|TRBV7-2|TRBJ2-1
CASSLYGTGTHNEQFF
TGTGCCAGCAGCTTATATGGGACAGGGACCCACAATGAGCAGTTCTTC
>NA|TRBD2|TRBV19|TRBJ2-5
CASSIVWTSGVQETQYF
TGTGCCAGTAGTATAGTGTGGACTAGCGGGGTACAAGAGACCCAGTACTTC
>NA|NA|TRBV11-2|TRBJ2-7
CASSFAPLGYEQYF
TGTGCCAGCAGCTTTGCCCCCCTAGGCTACGAGCAGTACTTC
>NA|TRBD2|TRBV2|TRBJ2-5
CASTPLAGAQETQYF
TGTGCCAGCACCCCGCTAGCGGGGGCTCAAGAGACCCAGTACTTC
>NA|TRBD2|TRBV5-1|TRBJ2-5
CASSPHLGTSGGETQYF
TGCGCCAGCAGCCCACACCTCGGGACTAGCGGGGGGGAGACCCAGTACTTC
>NA|TRBD1|TRBV18|TRBJ1-4
CASSNLGQGASEKLFF
TGTGCCAGCTCGAACTTGGGACAGGGGGCGTCTGAAAAACTGTTTTTT
>few|TRBD1|TRBV2|TRBJ2-3
CAGRQGVGDTQYF
TGTGCTGGCAGGCAGGGGGTGGGAGATACGCAGTATTTT
>NA|NA|TRBV9|TRBJ2-3
CASSRTISTDTQYF
TGTGCCAGCTCAAGGACTATAAGCACAGATACGCAGTATTTT
>few|TRBD2|TRBV11-3|TRBJ2-7
CASHPGLAGVGAWGQYF
TGTGCCAGTCACCCGGGACTAGCGGGAGTCGGAGCGTGGGGGCAGTACTTC
>NA|NA|TRBV4-2|TRBJ1-6
CASSQRDGDNSPLHF
TGTGCCAGCAGCCAGCGGGACGGGGATAATTCACCCCTCCACTTT
>NA|TRBD1|TRBV6-2/TRBV6-3|TRBJ2-1
CASSYPLRDRGNIEQFF
TGTGCCAGCAGTTACCCCTTAAGGGACAGGGGCAACATCGAGCAGTTCTTC
>NA|NA|TRBV28|TRBJ2-7
CASSSRQYYEQYF
TGTGCCAGCAGTTCCCGACAGTACTACGAGCAGTACTTC
>once|NA|TRBV23-1|TRBJ2-2
CASSQPLRVQLENTGELFF
TGCGCCAGCAGTCAACCCCTCAGGGTCCAACTCGAGAACACCGGGGAGCTGTTTTTT
>NA|TRBD1|TRBV20-1|TRBJ1-1
CSARDPDRDFF
TGCAGTGCTAGAGATCCTGACAGGGACTTCTTT
>NA|NA|TRBV10-2|TRBJ2-3
CASSERGDTQYF
TGCGCCAGCAGTGAGAGGGGGGATACGCAGTATTTT
>few|NA|TRBV6-5|TRBJ1-5
CASLESGVSPQHF
TGTGCCAGCTTGGAGTCGGGAGTGTCGCCCCAGCATTTT
>NA|NA|TRBV10-3|TRBJ2-3
CATSWGGGDTQYF
TGTGCCACCTCCTGGGGGGGCGGGGATACGCAGTATTTT
>NA|NA|TRBV5-4|TRBJ2-6
CASSFLSGANVLTF
TGTGCCAGCAGCTTCCTCTCTGGGGCCAACGTCCTGACTTTC
>once|NA|TRBV27|TRBJ2-6
CASSPRQDSGANVLTF
TGTGCCAGCAGTCCCCGACAGGACTCTGGGGCCAACGTCCTGACTTTC
>NA|TRBD1|TRBV19|TRBJ2-6
CASSIGQGRGGANVLTF
TGTGCCAGTAGTATCGGACAGGGGAGGGGAGGGGCCAACGTCCTGACTTTC
>NA|TRBD2|TRBV7-2|TRBJ2-5
CASSPGLAGQRPQYF
TGTGCCAGCAGCCCTGGACTAGCGGGGCAAAGGCCCCAGTACTTC
>NA|TRBD1|TRBV19|TRBJ1-2
CASSTAGTGQGYTF
TGTGCCAGTAGTACCGCCGGGACAGGGCAGGGCTACACCTTC
>NA|TRBD2|TRBV4-1|TRBJ2-1
CASSQDWGLVSNEQFF
TGCGCCAGCAGCCAAGATTGGGGACTAGTTTCCAATGAGCAGTTCTTC
>once|NA|TRBV4-3|TRBJ2-3
CASSQDHGAWTDTQYF
TGCGCCAGCAGCCAAGATCATGGGGCATGGACAGATACGCAGTATTTT
>NA|TRBD1|TRBV6-5|TRBJ1-2
CASSPGGSYGYTF
TGTGCCAGCAGTCCAGGGGGCTCCTATGGCTACACCTTC
>NA|NA|TRBV14|TRBJ2-7
CASSPGQSIYEQYF
TGTGCCAGCAGCCCCGGACAGTCCATCTACGAGCAGTACTTC
>NA|TRBD2|TRBV15|TRBJ2-1
CATSRDSLAGGPYNEQFF
TGTGCCACCAGCAGAGATTCTTTGGCGGGAGGGCCCTACAATGAGCAGTTCTTC
>once|NA|TRBV18|TRBJ2-2
CASSPPLITGELFF
TGTGCCAGCTCACCTCCACTAATCACCGGGGAGCTGTTTTTT
>once|NA|TRBV5-1|TRBJ2-3
CASRPVDRSTNTQYF
TGCGCCAGCAGACCCGTTGACAGGAGCACAAATACGCAGTATTTT
>NA|NA|TRBV2|TRBJ1-3
CASSVNGVSGNTIYF
TGTGCCAGCAGTGTTAACGGAGTCTCTGGAAACACCATATATTTT
>NA|TRBD1|TRBV29-1|TRBJ2-7
CSVPLGQGANEQYF
TGCAGCGTTCCCTTAGGACAGGGGGCAAACGAGCAGTACTTC
>NA|TRBD1|TRBV18|TRBJ1-4
CASSDRAYEKLFF
TGTGCCAGCTCCGACAGGGCTTATGAAAAACTGTTTTTT
>NA|NA|TRBV7-2|TRBJ2-3
CASSSLRQGYTDTQYF
TGTGCCAGCAGCTCCCTTCGGCAGGGGTACACAGATACGCAGTATTTT
>NA|TRBD2|TRBV10-3|TRBJ2-3
CAISDSGLETDTQYF
TGTGCCATCAGTGACTCGGGACTAGAGACAGATACGCAGTATTTT
>NA|NA|TRBV4-2|TRBJ2-3
CASSQEAPTYMYF
TGTGCCAGCAGCCAAGAGGCCCCCACGTATATGTATTTT